These 26 T cell receptor beta chains were all obtained from the same sample, sequenced in a study of T cell repertoires in cytomegalovirus infection. Their antigens are not known. TCRdb re-called the reads with MiXCR, one entry per CDR3 protein. The table shows some 560,000 distinct CDR3 sequences, with just under 40% occurring only once. This specimen was cultured PBMCs, taken from culture after CMV antigen stimulation. These receptor sequences come from a human donor in good health (CMV status not recorded). Some clones in this sample may be carry-over from other donors' samples.

V gene TRBV6-8 combines with J gene TRBJ2-3; 10 nucleotides align to TRBD2. With V trimmed by 2 bases and J by 2 bases, 10 bases remained unmatched. The CDR3 spans 18 residues. Germline CDR1 MNHGY, CDR2 SAAAGT. The CDR3 region has the DNA TGTGCCAGCAGTTACCAGAACCAAGCGGGAGGGCCCACAGATACGCAGTATTTT. Its translation is CASSYQNQAGGPTDTQYF.

The rearrangement links TRBV12-3 or TRBV12-4 to TRBJ2-3; 7 nucleotides match TRBD1. This CDR3 has 16 residues. Losses at the gene ends were 4 bases for V and 0 bases for J; bases not matched to a gene: 7. CDR3 nucleotides: TGTGCCAGCAGTTACAGGGGTCTCCCTAGCACAGATACGCAGTATTTT. Translation: CASSYRGLPSTDTQYF.

J is TRBJ2-6 and V is TRBV11-2, with D uncertain. CDR3 size: 15 residues. The ends were cut back, 1 base at V and 2 bases at J, with 6 bases in the middle. CDR1 and CDR2 (germline): SGHAT, FQNNGV. In DNA form, the CDR3 reads TGTGCCAGCAGCTTAGCGGCAGCTGGGGCCAACGTCCTGACTTTC. Its protein product is CASSLAAAGANVLTF. Together with reference TRBV11-2 and TRBJ2-6, the CDR3 gives the full variable domain: EAGVAQSPRYKIIEKRQSVAFWCNPISGHATLYWYQQILGQGPKLLIQFQNNGVVDDSQLPKDRFSAERLKGVDSTLKIQPAKLEDSAVYLCASSLAAAGANVLTFGAGSRLTVL.

This clonotype was recorded a few times. This chain links TRBV6-5 with TRBJ2-3; 8 bases line up with TRBD2. This CDR3 spans 17 amino acids. Trimming at V came to 0 bases and at J to 4 bases, leaving 9 bases not matched to a gene. Germline assignment: CDR1 MNHEY and CDR2 SVGAGI. This CDR3 reads CASSYSPGGLSADTQYF. CDR3 DNA sequence: TGTGCCAGCAGTTACTCTCCGGGGGGGTTATCGGCAGATACGCAGTATTTT.

This clonotype was detected only a few times. The J gene is TRBJ2-7, the V gene TRBV19; D might be TRBD1 or TRBD2, each matching 5 bases. The germline V gene encodes CDR1 LNHDA and CDR2 SQIVND (reference sequence). The CDR3 contains 14 residues. V lost 5 bases, J lost 2 bases, and 13 bases lay in between. The CDR3 region has the DNA TGTGCCAGTAGTCAGGGACGGTTCCCCTACGAGCAGTACTTC. Its protein is CASSQGRFPYEQYF.

The genes are TRBV12-3 or TRBV12-4 and TRBJ2-2; the D gene could be TRBD1 or TRBD2 (6 bases each). The CDR3 has 15 residues. Trimming removed 10 bases from V and 0 bases from J, with 15 bases in between. The CDR3 protein is CANLPGAANTGELFF. CDR3 bases: TGTGCCAACCTACCGGGGGCGGCGAACACCGGGGAGCTGTTTTTT.

The table lists this clonotype with a few counts. The chain has TRBV4-1 and TRBJ2-3; 8 bases map to TRBD2. This CDR3 is 15 amino acids long. Germline V gene data show CDR1 as MGHRA and CDR2 as YSYEKL. The ends lost 0 bases at V and 6 bases at J; junction bases unmatched: 5. The CDR3 sequence is CASSQEAGRDDTQYF. Written as DNA, the CDR3 is TGCGCCAGCAGCCAAGAAGCCGGGAGGGATGATACGCAGTATTTT.

This chain connects TRBV20-1 to TRBJ2-5; tentative D call: TRBD1 (6 bases). Germline V lookup: CDR1 DFQATT, CDR2 SNEGSKA (reference sequence). The CDR3 has 13 amino acids. Trimming cost V 6 bases and J 3 bases, with 14 bases left between them. In DNA form, the CDR3 reads TGCAGTGCATACCGGGACACAGAAGAGACCCAGTACTTC. Protein: CSAYRDTEETQYF.

The CDR3 DNA reads TGTGCCAGCAGCTCACTCAGGGCAGATACGCAGTATTTT. This translates into CASSSLRADTQYF. The chain links TRBV7-7 to TRBJ2-3; D may be TRBD1 (5 bases). Trimming took off 4 bases at V and 4 bases at J, with 9 bases between the two ends. Germline loops: CDR1 SSHAT, CDR2 FNYEAQ (reference sequence). The CDR3 has 13 amino acids. The complete variable domain, with remaining parts taken from reference TRBV7-7 and TRBJ2-3, reads GAGVSQSPRYKVTKRGQDVTLRCDPISSHATLYWYQQALGQGPEFLTYFNYEAQPDKSGLPSDRFSAERPEGSISTLTIQRTEQRDSAMYRCASSSLRADTQYFGPGTRLTVL.

This clonotype was seen once. The chain uses TRBV7-6 and TRBJ2-5; D remains ambiguous. This CDR3 region has 14 residues. Germline lookup yields CDR1 SGHVS and CDR2 FNYEAQ. V lost 4 bases and J 4 bases, leaving 13 bases between the germline ends. CDR3 DNA sequence: TGTGCCAGCAGCTCCCGGGCGGCCGGAGAGACCCAGTACTTC. Translating gives CASSSRAAGETQYF.

In this sample, this clonotype turned up a few times. J is TRBJ1-4 and V is TRBV19, with 11 bases lining up with TRBD1. The CDR3 runs 15 residues. Germline CDR1 LNHDA, CDR2 SQIVND (reference sequence). The junction had 5 bases not matched to a gene; V was cut back by 1 base and J by 10 bases. In DNA, the CDR3 is TGTGCCAGTAGTATAGTGGACAGGGGGCAAGCAAAACTGTTTTTT. It yields the protein CASSIVDRGQAKLFF. Based on the CDR3 plus reference TRBV19 and TRBJ1-4, the full variable domain is DGGITQSPKYLFRKEGQNVTLSCEQNLNHDAMYWYRQDPGQGLRLIYYSQIVNDFQKGDIAEGYSVSREKKESFPLTVTSAQKNPTAFYLCASSIVDRGQAKLFFGSGTQLSVL.

This chain joins TRBV7-2 and TRBJ1-2; no reliable D call. The CDR3 extends over 11 amino acids. Trimming stripped 4 bases from V and 8 bases from J, with 8 bases between. In germline, CDR1 is SGHTA, CDR2 FQGNSA. CDR3 loop: CASSSHMGYTF. As DNA, the CDR3 is TGTGCCAGCAGCTCGCACATGGGCTACACCTTC.

This sequence joins TRBV2 and TRBJ2-5; 9 nucleotides agree with TRBD2. The CDR3 consists of 16 residues. Losses at the gene ends were 7 bases for V and 2 bases for J; bases not matched to a gene: 11. The germline V gene has CDR1 SNHLY and CDR2 FYNNEI. The CDR3 sequence: CASKGRAGGWQETQYF. CDR3 DNA sequence: TGTGCCAGCAAGGGCCGAGCGGGGGGATGGCAAGAGACCCAGTACTTC.

The chain joins TRBV7-6 to TRBJ1-4; 9 positions match TRBD1. J lost 5 bases, V lost 5 bases, and 6 bases had no gene match. Germline V gene lookup returns CDR1 SGHVS and CDR2 FNYEAQ. CDR3 length: 15 amino acids. The CDR3 DNA follows: TGTGCCAGCAGCGCCCGGGACAGGGCGAATGAAAAACTGTTTTTT. Amino acids: CASSARDRANEKLFF.

The table lists this clonotype with a few counts. The chain uses TRBV7-6 and TRBJ1-2, with D perhaps matching TRBD1 (5 bases). The CDR3 loop spans 14 amino acids. Germline V gene sequence: CDR1 SGHVS, CDR2 FNYEAQ. V lost 0 bases to trimming and J lost 6 bases, with 11 bases between them. The DNA for the CDR3 is TGTGCCAGCAGCTTAGCGCAGGGTTGGGATGGCTACACCTTC. This codes for CASSLAQGWDGYTF.

The chain combines TRBV12-3 or TRBV12-4 with TRBJ1-1; the D gene is possibly TRBD1 (6 bases). The length of the CDR3 is 14 residues. The germline V and J ends were trimmed by 4 bases and 3 bases, with 12 bases remaining between them. CDR3 coding DNA: TGTGCCAGCAGTTCCGGGACAACGGACACTGAAGCTTTCTTT. The encoded protein is CASSSGTTDTEAFF.

The chain employs TRBV11-1 and TRBJ2-6, with TRBD1 matching over 12 bases. With 4 bases clipped from V and 1 base from J, the junction kept 14 bases outside the gene matches. The CDR3 runs to 21 residues. The V gene's germline CDR1 is SGHAT and CDR2 FQDESV (reference sequence). Here the CDR3 DNA reads TGTGCCAGCAGCTCGGCCCCGGGACAGGGGGCGAAGTGGTCTGGGGCCAACGTCCTGACTTTC. Translation gives CASSSAPGQGAKWSGANVLTF.

This clonotype was picked up many times. The rearrangement uses TRBV7-6 and TRBJ2-3, with 9 bases identical to TRBD2. Per the germline V gene, CDR1 is SGHVS and CDR2 is FNYEAQ. V lost 1 base and J lost 2; bases outside the gene matches: 4. The CDR3 extends over 16 amino acids. CDR3 sequence: CASSLDLAGTTDTQYF. The CDR3 bases are TGTGCCAGCAGCTTAGATCTAGCGGGGACCACAGATACGCAGTATTTT.

For the CDR3, the DNA is TGTGCCAGCAGCGACGGGGCCGCCTACAATGAGCAGTTCTTC. Protein product: CASSDGAAYNEQFF. The chain has TRBV7-2 and TRBJ2-1, with D perhaps matching TRBD1 or TRBD2 (5 bases each). Germline V gene lookup returns CDR1 SGHTA and CDR2 FQGNSA. Trimming left V 5 bases short and J 2 bases short, with 10 bases between. This CDR3 contains 14 residues.

The rearrangement joins TRBV7-2 to TRBJ2-3; 7 bases align to TRBD2. The germline gives CDR1 SGHTA, CDR2 FQGNSA. V gave up 4 bases and J gave up 4 bases; unmatched junction bases: 8. The CDR3 is 15 amino acids. CDR3 nucleotide sequence: TGTGCCAGCAGCTGGAGCGGGGCCGGGGCAGATACGCAGTATTTT. This gives the protein CASSWSGAGADTQYF. The full variable domain, completed using reference TRBV7-2 and TRBJ2-3, is GAGVSQSPSNKVTEKGKDVELRCDPISGHTALYWYRQSLGQGLEFLIYFQGNSAPDKSGLPSDRFSAERTGGSVSTLTIQRTQQEDSAVYLCASSWSGAGADTQYFGPGTRLTVL.

This rearrangement joins TRBV11-2 to TRBJ2-5; TRBD1 matches 8 bases. CDR1 and CDR2 from the germline V gene are SGHAT and FQNNGV. The CDR3 extends over 14 amino acids. The junction had 5 bases not matched to a gene; V was cut back by 3 bases and J by 5 bases. CDR3 residues: CASSFDRGGETQYF. The DNA of the CDR3 is TGTGCCAGCAGCTTCGACAGGGGCGGTGAGACCCAGTACTTC.

This clonotype was observed a handful of times. The chain employs TRBV6-5 and TRBJ2-3; D may be TRBD2 (6 bases). Trimming shortened V by 1 base and J by 1 base, and 15 bases separated the two germline ends. The CDR3 sequence is 17 residues long. Looked up from germline, CDR1 is MNHEY and CDR2 is SVGAGI. For the CDR3, the DNA is TGTGCCAGCAGTTACTTCTCCCCGCGGGGCGGCACAGATACGCAGTATTTT. Its translation is CASSYFSPRGGTDTQYF.

The V gene is TRBV7-2, the J gene TRBJ1-4; no reliable D call. The CDR3 spans 15 residues. The V and J ends lost 1 base and 8 bases respectively, with 14 bases between them. Germline values: CDR1 SGHTA, CDR2 FQGNSA. The CDR3 sequence is CASSLGSGEREKLFF. DNA of the CDR3: TGTGCCAGCAGCTTAGGGTCCGGGGAACGGGAAAAACTGTTTTTT.

CDR3 DNA sequence: TGTGCCAGCAGTTGGGGCCCAGTCTATGGCTACACCTTC. Protein product: CASSWGPVYGYTF. The J gene is TRBJ1-2, the V gene TRBV12-3 or TRBV12-4; D perhaps matches TRBD1 (5 bases). V lost 4 bases, J lost 4 bases, and 10 bases lay in between. CDR3 length: 13 amino acids.

In this sample, this clonotype turned up a few times. The chain has TRBV11-2 and TRBJ2-7; perhaps D is TRBD1 or TRBD2 (6 bases each). V was trimmed by 5 bases and J by 0 bases, leaving 14 bases between them. Germline CDR1 is SGHAT and CDR2 is FQNNGV. The CDR3 has 15 residues. In DNA, the CDR3 is TGTGCCAGCAGCCCGAGGGGGGATACCTCCTACGAGCAGTACTTC. This gives the protein CASSPRGDTSYEQYF.

V usage is TRBV10-3 and J usage is TRBJ2-5; TRBD2 matches at 11 bases. The CDR3 contains 20 residues. The V and J ends lost 6 bases and 5 bases, in that order; junction bases with no gene match: 23. CDR1 and CDR2 from the germline V gene are ENHRY and SYGVKD. CDR3 coding DNA: TGTGCCATCAGACAGGGTACGGCTAGCGGGAGGTCGACGGAAGGGGAGACCCAGTACTTC. It yields the protein CAIRQGTASGRSTEGETQYF.